A selection of T cell receptor beta chains follows, all from one sample in a study of cytomegalovirus exposure and HLA in healthy donors. Sequenced by immunoSEQ multiplex PCR; TCRdb stores in-frame clones only, minus some. The sample shows tens of thousands of clones, and roughly 3.8% sits with its ten largest clones. Material for sequencing was PBMCs. The receptors were gathered from a female donor in good health and CMV-seropositive. Each CDR3 is given with its conserved first and last residue. A D gene is named only where the DNA matches it firmly.

TRBD2	18	TRBJ2-4	TRBV11-2	TGTGCCAGCAGCTTATCGTCTAGCGGGAGTCGGGCCAAAAACATTCAGTACTTC	CASSLSSSGSRAKNIQYF
NA	15	TRBJ1-1	TRBV19	TGTGCCAGTAGTTTCAAGGGACTAGCGAACACTGAAGCTTTCTTT	CASSFKGLANTEAFF
TRBD1	16	TRBJ2-3	TRBV29-1	TGCAGCACGTACAGGGGGCCTTTACCCCGCACAGATACGCAGTATTTT	CSTYRGPLPRTDTQYF
NA	15	TRBJ1-4	TRBV11-3	TGTGCCAGCAGCTCTCGGACAAGACTTAATGAAAAACTGTTTTTT	CASSSRTRLNEKLFF
NA	15	TRBJ1-2	TRBV18	TGTGCCAGCTCGCCTTTGGACAGCCTTAACTATGGCTACACCTTC	CASSPLDSLNYGYTF
TRBD1	16	TRBJ2-1	TRBV18	TGTGCCAGCGCACCACCGCAGGGGGCGTCGATCAATGAGCAGTTCTTC	CASAPPQGASINEQFF
TRBD1	15	TRBJ2-7	TRBV27	TGTGCCAGCAGTTTGGGGCCAGGGGGCGTCTACGAGCAGTACTTC	CASSLGPGGVYEQYF
TRBD1	14	TRBJ2-7	TRBV11-2	TGTGCCAGCAGCTTAGGTCAGGGGGCTCACGAGCAGTACTTC	CASSLGQGAHEQYF
NA	14	TRBJ2-3	TRBV5-6	TGTGCCAGCAGCTTGGGGGGGGGCACAGATACGCAGTATTTT	CASSLGGGTDTQYF
TRBD2	14	TRBJ2-7	TRBV7-6	TGTGCCAGCAGCTCCCGGACTAGCGGCTACGAGCAGTACTTC	CASSSRTSGYEQYF
NA	13	TRBJ2-3	TRBV5-4	TGTGCCAGCAGCTTGACCCCCGAGGATACGCAGTATTTT	CASSLTPEDTQYF
NA	15	TRBJ2-7	TRBV6-5	TGTGCCAGCAGTTACGAGGGCTTATTTACCTACGAGCAGTACTTC	CASSYEGLFTYEQYF
TRBD1	16	TRBJ1-2	TRBV5-4	TGTGCCAGCAGCTTGAGCCGGGACAGATATAACTATGGCTACACCTTC	CASSLSRDRYNYGYTF
TRBD1	12	TRBJ1-2	TRBV29-1	TGCAGCGTATATCAGGGGGCGGTCGGCTACACCTTC	CSVYQGAVGYTF
TRBD2	13	TRBJ2-7	TRBV6-1	TGTGCCAGCAGGCGGGGGAGCTCCTACGAGCAGTACTTC	CASRRGSSYEQYF
NA	14	TRBJ2-7	TRBV6-6	TGTGCCAGCAGTAGCCCCGGGGGAAGCTACGAGCAGTACTTC	CASSSPGGSYEQYF
TRBD1	16	TRBJ2-7	TRBV6-1	TGTGCCAGCAGTGATGGAGACAGGGGAATCTTCCACGAGCAGTACTTC	CASSDGDRGIFHEQYF
TRBD1	14	TRBJ1-4	TRBV18	TGTGCCAGCTCACTGGGACAGGGTGGTGAAAAACTGTTTTTT	CASSLGQGGEKLFF
TRBD2	17	TRBJ2-3	TRBV27	TGTGCCAGCAGTACGGTCCTCAGCGGGGGCAAAGCGGATACGCAGTATTTT	CASSTVLSGGKADTQYF
NA	11	TRBJ2-1	TRBV6-1	TGTGCCAGCAGCCAACTCAATGAGCAGTTCTTC	CASSQLNEQFF
NA	13	TRBJ2-5	TRBV2	TGTGCCAGCCGGGACACTAGTAGTGAGACCCAGTACTTC	CASRDTSSETQYF
TRBD1	15	TRBJ2-2	TRBV6-6	TGTGCCAGCAGGGAGGACAGGGGGTACACCGGGGAGCTGTTTTTT	CASREDRGYTGELFF